This TCR beta chain was profiled in a study of OX40 agonist ivuxolimab in advanced cancers. As concerns this clone: Its cognate antigen is unknown.

J gave up 5 bases and V 3 bases, and 12 bases lay outside the gene matches. Germline values: CDR1 MGHRA, CDR2 YSYEKL. This CDR3 is 16 amino acids long. The study's findings and limits: More expanded clones were seen, on average, in CD8+ T cells than in CD4+. At 0.1 to 3.0 mg/kg, clonal expansion of CD4+ and CD8+ blood T cells had occurred by week 6.

Patients were ruled out by autoimmune disease history or systemic immunosuppression. The repertoire was sequenced with immunoSEQ multiplex PCR; TCRdb's copy has only in-frame clones and lacks some. In the table there are approximately 74,000 clones, more than 70% of which are singletons. Specimen: CD4+ or CD8+ T cells sorted from blood, collected in a trial of the OX40 agonist ivuxolimab. The chain has TRBV4-1 and TRBJ2-5; 7 positions match TRBD2. The clonotype comes from an adult with an advanced solid tumor such as melanoma, head and neck, liver or kidney cancer. The CDR3 protein is CASSHLSSGPRETQYF. CDR3 DNA sequence: TGCGCCAGCAGCCATCTCTCTAGCGGCCCCCGGGAGACCCAGTACTTC.